What follows are 6 T cell receptor beta chains derived from one specimen sequenced in a study of beta chain features in type 1 diabetes. The authors reverse transcribed all of the isolated RNA, so sequencing captured expressed TCRB transcripts. This table comes from immunoSEQ multiplex PCR, and its TCRdb copy is limited to in-frame clones, with some not included. The sample has under 950,000 clones, 15% to 20% seen once. The sample consisted of naive CD4+ T cells from blood. These receptors were taken from a woman aged 18-30 years in good health.

This clone was detected only a few times. The chain joins TRBV25-1 to TRBJ2-7; 9 bases match TRBD1. J gave up 3 bases and V 5 bases, and 2 bases lay outside the gene matches. CDR1 is MGHDK, CDR2 SYGVNS, per germline. The CDR3 is 13 residues long. CDR3 sequence reads: CASSRTGDYEQYF. The DNA of the CDR3 is TGTGCCAGCAGTCGGACAGGGGACTACGAGCAGTACTTC.

This chain joins TRBV7-2 and TRBJ1-2, with D perhaps matching TRBD1 (5 bases). The CDR3 runs 17 residues. The germline gives CDR1 SGHTA, CDR2 FQGNSA. V lost 3 bases to trimming and J lost 5 bases, with 22 bases between them. CDR3: CASSFQGWGGIGYGYTF. CDR3 nucleotides: TGTGCCAGCAGCTTTCAAGGTTGGGGGGGAATAGGATATGGCTACACCTTC.

This chain connects TRBV6-5 to TRBJ1-1; perhaps TRBD1 as D (5 bases). The germline V gene encodes CDR1 MNHEY and CDR2 SVGAGI. The CDR3 contains 15 residues. The V gene lost 2 bases and the J gene lost 0 bases, with 10 bases spanning the gap. CDR3 in DNA: TGTGCCAGCAGTTACAGGGGAGGGATGAACACTGAAGCTTTCTTT. Its protein product is CASSYRGGMNTEAFF.

This clone showed up just a few times. The chain has TRBV28 and TRBJ2-1, with a tentative D call TRBD2 (6 bases). This CDR3 has 13 residues. Between the trimmed V and J ends, which lost 6 bases and 5 bases, there was a span of 11 bases. Looked up from germline, CDR1 is MDHEN and CDR2 is SYDVKM. The CDR3 coding sequence is TGTGCCAGCAGGGAGCGGGCAAACAATGAGCAGTTCTTC. Translated: CASRERANNEQFF.

In this sample, this clone turned up a few times. The chain recombines TRBV28 with TRBJ2-7; no definite D call. Per germline, CDR1 MDHEN and CDR2 SYDVKM. The V and J ends lost 6 bases and 6 bases respectively, with 9 bases between them. The CDR3 extends over 11 amino acids. The CDR3 DNA is TGTGCCAGCAGCCCTGGGGTCGAGCAGTACTTC. It yields the protein CASSPGVEQYF. The whole variable domain, remainder taken from reference TRBV28 and TRBJ2-7, is DVKVTQSSRYLVKRTGEKVFLECVQDMDHENMFWYRQDPGLGLRLIYFSYDVKMKEKGDIPEGYSVSREKKERFSLILESASTNQTSMYLCASSPGVEQYFGPGTRLTVT.

The CDR3 here is CASRAPGANVLTF. The CDR3 DNA reads as TGTGCCAGCAGGGCCCCTGGGGCCAACGTCCTGACTTTC. V usage is TRBV7-2 and J usage is TRBJ2-6, with unresolved D. The CDR3 sequence is 13 residues long. Germline-derived CDR1 and CDR2 are SGHTA and FQGNSA. Trimming left V 6 bases short and J 2 bases short, with 5 bases between. The full variable domain, its missing parts supplied by reference TRBV7-2 and TRBJ2-6, is GAGVSQSPSNKVTEKGKDVELRCDPISGHTALYWYRQSLGQGLEFLIYFQGNSAPDKSGLPSDRFSAERTGGSVSTLTIQRTQQEDSAVYLCASRAPGANVLTFGAGSRLTVL.